A selection of T cell receptor beta chains follows, all from one sample in a study of monozygotic twins with inflammatory bowel disease. TCRdb reprocessed the 5' RACE reads and reports one entry per CDR3 protein, with no DNA. The sample table sets out more than 85,000 distinct CDR3 sequences. The specimen was blood. The receptors come from a human donor with ulcerative colitis or Crohn's disease, or a healthy co-twin of an affected twin (not recorded which). The CDR3 runs from the conserved cysteine through the conserved F or W. Fields, in order: J gene, V gene, CDR3 protein.

J: TRBJ1-3; V: TRBV7-2; CDR3: CASSLVSSSGNTIYF
J: TRBJ1-5; V: TRBV4-1; CDR3: CASSHEPGQGPLSNQPQHF
J: TRBJ1-2; V: TRBV7-8; CDR3: CASSLDNANYGYTF
J: TRBJ1-1; V: TRBV5-5; CDR3: CASSLLPAGPKNTEAFF
J: TRBJ2-7; V: TRBV3-1; CDR3: CASSQAGQSYEQYF
J: TRBJ2-7; V: TRBV4-2; CDR3: CASSQEIAGATVEQYF
J: TRBJ2-1; V: TRBV5-1; CDR3: CASAPTGTSGLNEQFF
J: TRBJ2-5; V: TRBV5-1; CDR3: CASIDSSGSQETQYF
J: TRBJ1-4; V: TRBV5-6; CDR3: CASSFREKLFF
J: TRBJ2-7; V: TRBV7-2; CDR3: CASSQTVTYEQYF
J: TRBJ2-1; V: TRBV7-9; CDR3: CASRSRLAGGQNNEQFF
J: TRBJ2-7; V: TRBV13; CDR3: CASSLVPGQGFYEQYF
J: TRBJ1-5; V: TRBV20-1; CDR3: CSATKNTRAQPQHF
J: TRBJ2-3; V: TRBV5-1; CDR3: CASNALGVTDTQYF
J: TRBJ2-7; V: TRBV5-1; CDR3: CASSLGLGRGLSYEQYF
J: TRBJ1-3; V: TRBV7-9; CDR3: CASSLATGISGNTIYF
J: TRBJ2-7; V: TRBV28; CDR3: CASIGQGAPYEQYF
J: TRBJ2-3; V: TRBV7-3; CDR3: CASSVAPGADTQYF
J: TRBJ2-3; V: TRBV9; CDR3: CASSGGQGVDTQYF
J: TRBJ2-5; V: TRBV12-3/TRBV12-4; CDR3: CASSLAGGGLGWTQYF
J: TRBJ1-5; V: TRBV7-2; CDR3: CASSPSADDQPQHF
J: TRBJ2-7; V: TRBV5-4; CDR3: CASSSLSGGYDEQYF
J: TRBJ1-6; V: TRBV6-5; CDR3: CASSYREVGNSPLHF
J: TRBJ1-6; V: TRBV14; CDR3: CASSQEYDNSPLHF
J: TRBJ1-1; V: TRBV5-1; CDR3: CASSPSVGPNTEAFF
J: TRBJ2-1; V: TRBV12-3/TRBV12-4; CDR3: CASSFTTSGRHNEQFF
J: TRBJ1-5; V: TRBV6-1; CDR3: CASRSLGQGSNQPQHF
J: TRBJ2-1; V: TRBV28; CDR3: CASSLYWGQPGPRFDEQFF
J: TRBJ2-3; V: TRBV4-2; CDR3: CASSQWADGSSTDTQYF
J: TRBJ2-1; V: TRBV20-1; CDR3: CSAPGLARNNEQFF
J: TRBJ2-2; V: TRBV7-2; CDR3: CASRGTGNTGELFF
J: TRBJ2-5; V: TRBV2; CDR3: CASIRQGPETQYF
J: TRBJ2-7; V: TRBV5-1; CDR3: CASSLRDRTTLRTYEQYF
J: TRBJ1-2; V: TRBV2; CDR3: CASQTGANYGYTF
J: TRBJ2-5; V: TRBV6-6; CDR3: CASSYGGSQETQYF
J: TRBJ1-6; V: TRBV19; CDR3: CASSITIGQKNSPLHF
J: TRBJ2-7; V: TRBV4-2; CDR3: CASSPSLDWGNEQYF
J: TRBJ2-2; V: TRBV20-1; CDR3: CSASPGLAGLTGELFF
J: TRBJ2-7; V: TRBV15; CDR3: CATSSDRGKGSSTIEYF
J: TRBJ2-2; V: TRBV7-2; CDR3: CASSPGGRELFF
J: TRBJ2-3; V: TRBV7-2; CDR3: CASSLVGGRGTDTQYF
J: TRBJ2-1; V: TRBV11-2; CDR3: CASSSWDYGNEQFF
J: TRBJ2-7; V: TRBV5-1; CDR3: CASRQGQLYEQYF